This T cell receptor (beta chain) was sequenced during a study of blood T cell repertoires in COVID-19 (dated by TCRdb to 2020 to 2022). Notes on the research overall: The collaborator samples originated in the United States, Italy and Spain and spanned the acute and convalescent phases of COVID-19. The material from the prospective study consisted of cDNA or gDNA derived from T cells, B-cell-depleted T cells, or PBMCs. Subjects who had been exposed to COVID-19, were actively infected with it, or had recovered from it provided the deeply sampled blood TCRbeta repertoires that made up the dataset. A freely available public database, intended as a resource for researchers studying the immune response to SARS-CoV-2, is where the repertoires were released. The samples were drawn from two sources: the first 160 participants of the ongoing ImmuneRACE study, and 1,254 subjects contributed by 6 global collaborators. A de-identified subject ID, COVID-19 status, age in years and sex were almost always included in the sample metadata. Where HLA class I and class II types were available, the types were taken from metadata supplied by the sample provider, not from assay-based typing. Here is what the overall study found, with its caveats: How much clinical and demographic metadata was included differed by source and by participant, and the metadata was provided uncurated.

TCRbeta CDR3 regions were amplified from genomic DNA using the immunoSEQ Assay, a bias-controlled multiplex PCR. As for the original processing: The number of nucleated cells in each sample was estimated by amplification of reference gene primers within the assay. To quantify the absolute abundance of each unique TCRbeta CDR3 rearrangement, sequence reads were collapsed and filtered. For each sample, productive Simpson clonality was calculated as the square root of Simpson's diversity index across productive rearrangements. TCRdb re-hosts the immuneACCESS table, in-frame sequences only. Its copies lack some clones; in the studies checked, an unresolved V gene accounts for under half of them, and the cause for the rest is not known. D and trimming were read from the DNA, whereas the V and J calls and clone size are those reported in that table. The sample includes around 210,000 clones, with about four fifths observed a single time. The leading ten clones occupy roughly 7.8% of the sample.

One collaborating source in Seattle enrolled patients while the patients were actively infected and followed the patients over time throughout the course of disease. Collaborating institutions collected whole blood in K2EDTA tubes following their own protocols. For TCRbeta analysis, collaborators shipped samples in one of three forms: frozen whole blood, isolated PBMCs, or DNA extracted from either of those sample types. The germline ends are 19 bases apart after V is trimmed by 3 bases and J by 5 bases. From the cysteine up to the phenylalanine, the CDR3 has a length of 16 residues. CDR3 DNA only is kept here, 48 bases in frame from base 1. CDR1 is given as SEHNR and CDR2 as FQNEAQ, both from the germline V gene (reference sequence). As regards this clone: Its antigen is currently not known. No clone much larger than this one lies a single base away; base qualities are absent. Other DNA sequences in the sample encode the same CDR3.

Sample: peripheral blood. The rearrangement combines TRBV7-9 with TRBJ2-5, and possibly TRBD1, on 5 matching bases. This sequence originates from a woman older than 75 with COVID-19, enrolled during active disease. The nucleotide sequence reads TGTGCCAGCAGCTTCCTCGATACTGGGGCACAGGAGACCCAGTACTTC. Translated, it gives CASSFLDTGAQETQYF.